This T cell receptor (beta chain) was sequenced in a study of blood T cells in healthy people across ages. The V gene lost 4 bases and the J gene lost 3 bases, with 6 bases spanning the gap. Per the germline V gene, CDR1 is SNHLY and CDR2 is FYNNEI. The CDR3 totals 13 residues. This clonotype has just one count. A sample-barcoded 5' primer and a J-beta primer mix were used in a second PCR of about 6 to 11 cycles. Template switching added a 12-random-nucleotide identifier to every cDNA molecule. TCRdb reprocessed the 5' RACE reads via MiXCR and lists one record per CDR3 protein. This sample carries around 620,000 distinct CDR3 sequences, roughly a quarter of them seen once, and the ten largest clones take less than 20%.

V is TRBV2 and J is TRBJ2-2; unclear D gene. The sequencing input was blood. The sequence derives from a woman between 70 and 85 years old in good health. CDR3 in amino acids: CASSGMYTGELFF. The CDR3 nucleotides read TGTGCCAGCAGTGGGATGTACACCGGGGAGCTGTTTTTT.